These 19 T cell receptor beta chains came from one sample sequenced in a study of T cells after yellow fever vaccination. MiXCR, applied by TCRdb to the 5' RACE reads, yields one record per CDR3 protein. The table shows 350,000 or so distinct CDR3 sequences, with roughly 8.6% occurring only once. The material sequenced was PBMCs, taken about 49 days after the first yellow fever vaccination. The receptors shown here come from a young man who received the YFV17D yellow fever vaccine.

Many counts were recorded for this clonotype. The chain carries TRBV5-1 and TRBJ2-3, with D unresolved. Germline V gene sequence: CDR1 SGHRS, CDR2 YFSETQ. CDR3 length: 12 residues. V was pared by 1 base and J by 4 bases, with 4 bases between. The CDR3 coding sequence is TGCGCCAGCAGCTTGAATTCAGATACGCAGTATTTT. It translates to CASSLNSDTQYF. The variable domain in full, with the rest retrieved from reference TRBV5-1 and TRBJ2-3, is KAGVTQTPRYLIKTRGQQVTLSCSPISGHRSVSWYQQTPGQGLQFLFEYFSETQRNKGNFPGRFSGRQFSNSRSEMNVSTLELGDSALYLCASSLNSDTQYFGPGTRLTVL.

The chain is built from TRBV20-1 and TRBJ1-6, with TRBD1 matching 8 bases. Germline lookup yields CDR1 DFQATT and CDR2 SNEGSKA (reference sequence). The CDR3 extends over 14 amino acids. V shed 5 bases and J 3 bases; nucleotides not matched to a gene: 3. In nucleotides, the CDR3 is TGCAGTGCTGAAGGACAGGGCTATAATTCACCCCTCCACTTT. It specifies CSAEGQGYNSPLHF.

The chain recombines TRBV18 with TRBJ1-6, with 7 nucleotides matching TRBD1. The CDR3 length is 17 residues. Germline V lookup: CDR1 KGHSH, CDR2 LQKENI. V shed 3 bases and J 1 base; nucleotides not matched to a gene: 6. The DNA of the CDR3 is TGTGCCAGCTCACCTCAACCGACAGGGTCCTATAATTCACCCCTCCACTTT. This sequence encodes CASSPQPTGSYNSPLHF.

A few counts support this clonotype. V is TRBV6-2 or TRBV6-3 and J is TRBJ1-5; D is unclear. Per the germline V gene, CDR1 is MNHEY and CDR2 is SVGEGT. This CDR3 is built from 14 residues. The V end was cut by 7 bases, the J end by 15 bases, with 25 bases between. CDR3 protein: CASNPTTFRWSLHF. The CDR3, as DNA: TGTGCCAGCAACCCCACGACTTTTCGGTGGTCTCTGCATTTT.

V usage is TRBV11-2 and J usage is TRBJ2-2, with a weak D call TRBD1 (5 bases). The germline V and J ends were trimmed by 5 bases and 4 bases, with 11 bases remaining between them. This CDR3 comprises 14 residues. The germline CDR1 and CDR2 sequences are SGHAT and FQNNGV. The CDR3 nucleotides are TGTGCCAGCAGCCCCGGAAGGGGCACCGGGGAGCTGTTTTTT. Translation: CASSPGRGTGELFF.

This clonotype was found a few times. This chain uses TRBV6-2 or TRBV6-3 with TRBJ2-3; tentative D call: TRBD2 (6 bases). CDR1 is MNHEY and CDR2 is SVGEGT in the germline V gene. This CDR3 comprises 13 residues. Trimming took 6 bases from V and 4 from J, leaving 11 bases between them. The CDR3 here is CASRKAGSDTQYF. The DNA of the CDR3 is TGTGCCAGCAGAAAGGCGGGGTCAGATACGCAGTATTTT.

This chain connects TRBV12-3 or TRBV12-4 to TRBJ2-7; maybe TRBD2 (6 bases). This CDR3 is built from 14 residues. V shed 5 bases and J shed 1 base, with 12 bases lying between them. CDR3 in DNA: TGTGCCAGCAGTCCCGTGGAGGGGTCCTACGAGCAGTACTTC. Translating gives CASSPVEGSYEQYF.

This clonotype showed up just a few times. V usage is TRBV7-2 and J usage is TRBJ1-1; tentative D call: TRBD1 (5 bases). Germline values: CDR1 SGHTA, CDR2 FQGNSA. Trimming pared 0 bases from V and 1 base from J, leaving 12 bases between. The CDR3 totals 16 residues. The chain's CDR3 is CASSLASRTTNTEAFF. In DNA, the CDR3 is TGTGCCAGCAGCTTAGCAAGCAGGACAACGAACACTGAAGCTTTCTTT.

The chain has TRBV5-1 and TRBJ1-3; 8 nucleotides line up with TRBD1. Germline CDR1 and CDR2: SGHRS and YFSETQ. Trimming removed 3 bases from V and 0 bases from J; junction bases left unmatched: 5. The CDR3 loop spans 16 amino acids. This CDR3 reads CASSSPTGVSGNTIYF. CDR3 nucleotide sequence: TGCGCCAGCAGCTCTCCGACAGGGGTCTCTGGAAACACCATATATTTT.

This clonotype was detected only a few times. V gene TRBV18 combines with J gene TRBJ1-2; 7 bases map to TRBD1. V shed 3 bases, J shed 4 bases, and the junction held 5 bases outside the gene matches. The CDR3 has 14 amino acids. Germline-derived CDR1 and CDR2 are KGHSH and LQKENI. The CDR3 DNA sequence: TGTGCCAGCTCACCCCTGGGACAGCGCTATGGCTACACCTTC. Encoded protein: CASSPLGQRYGYTF.

This clonotype was observed at least ten times. The J gene is TRBJ2-5, the V gene TRBV6-1, with 7 positions matching TRBD1. V lost 6 bases and J lost 2; bases outside the gene matches: 6. Looked up from germline, CDR1 is MNHNS and CDR2 is SASEGT. This CDR3 is 14 amino acids long. The CDR3 bases are TGTGCCAGCAGCCTAACAGGGGATCAAGAGACCCAGTACTTC. Protein: CASSLTGDQETQYF.

This clonotype was seen a few times. V and J are TRBV29-1 and TRBJ1-2; 7 bases fit TRBD1. The CDR3 extends over 12 amino acids. V shed 7 bases, J shed 4 bases, and the junction held 6 bases outside the gene matches. The germline CDR1 and CDR2 sequences are SQVTM and ANQGSEA. CDR3 region: CSASGQLYGYTF. The CDR3 nucleotides read TGCAGCGCCTCGGGACAGCTCTATGGCTACACCTTC.

This clonotype has just a few counts. V and J are TRBV12-3 or TRBV12-4 and TRBJ1-1; no clear D gene. The CDR3 is made up of 17 amino acids. V dropped 7 bases and J dropped 5 bases, with 26 bases sitting between them. The CDR3 DNA is TGTGCCAGCAAAAAAGAGTATGGGGTTCGGGGATATACTGAAGCTTTCTTT. Protein: CASKKEYGVRGYTEAFF.

The chain combines TRBV6-2 or TRBV6-3 with TRBJ2-1, with D uncertain. CDR1 is MNHEY and CDR2 is SVGEGT in the germline V gene. The V end lost 2 bases, the J end lost 7 bases, and 6 bases lay between the germline ends. This CDR3 spans 12 amino acids. CDR3 nucleotides: TGTGCCAGCAGTTACCTGGGGAATGAGCAGTTCTTC. As protein: CASSYLGNEQFF.

This clonotype was picked up a small number of times. The CDR3 region has the DNA TGTGCCAGCAGTGACTGGGGGGCCTACACCGGGGAGCTGTTTTTT. This translates into CASSDWGAYTGELFF. This rearrangement joins TRBV27 to TRBJ2-2, with D perhaps assigned TRBD1 or TRBD2 (6 bases each). This CDR3 region has 15 residues. CDR1 is MNHEY, CDR2 SMNVEV, per germline (reference sequence). Trimming removed 5 bases from V and 3 bases from J, with 13 bases in between.

V usage is TRBV7-8 and J usage is TRBJ2-1; weak D call: TRBD2 (7 bases). The CDR3 has 19 residues. Germline CDR1 SGHVS, CDR2 FQNEAQ. V was cut by 1 base and J by 10 bases, with 29 bases left in between. CDR3 bases: TGTGCCAGCAGCTTAGTCTGGGGGCGGGAGAGGACCTACCGAGGGGAGCAGTTCTTC. The encoded protein is CASSLVWGRERTYRGEQFF. The variable domain in full, completed from reference TRBV7-8 and TRBJ2-1, reads GAGVSQSPRYKVAKRGQDVALRCDPISGHVSLFWYQQALGQGPEFLTYFQNEAQLDKSGLPSDRFFAERPEGSVSTLKIQRTQQEDSAVYLCASSLVWGRERTYRGEQFFGPGTRLTVL.

Only a few counts were recorded for this clonotype. V gene TRBV20-1 combines with J gene TRBJ2-1; a possible D gene is TRBD1 (5 bases). The CDR3 length is 15 residues. Germline values: CDR1 DFQATT, CDR2 SNEGSKA (reference sequence). V shed 5 bases and J shed 5 bases, with 19 bases lying between them. CDR3: CSAPRTPGPDNEQFF. The CDR3 DNA reads TGCAGTGCTCCACGGACACCAGGGCCAGACAATGAGCAGTTCTTC.

This clonotype was detected many times. The rearrangement joins TRBV2 to TRBJ1-1; 7 positions agree with TRBD1. Germline CDR1 SNHLY, CDR2 FYNNEI. The junction had 2 bases not matched to a gene; V was cut back by 7 bases and J by 0 bases. The CDR3 runs 13 residues. CDR3 sequence: CASTGQVNTEAFF. Written as DNA, the CDR3 is TGTGCCAGCACCGGACAGGTGAACACTGAAGCTTTCTTT.

This clonotype was detected many times. The CDR3 bases are TGTGCCACCCGGGGCCGGAATGTTAGCTCCTACAATGAGCAGTTCTTC. The encoded protein is CATRGRNVSSYNEQFF. This chain joins TRBV24-1 and TRBJ2-1; perhaps D is TRBD1 or TRBD2 (5 bases each). Germline lookup yields CDR1 KGHDR and CDR2 SFDVKD. Trimming cost V 9 bases and J 0 bases, with 17 bases left between them. This CDR3 comprises 16 residues.